What follows is one T cell receptor (beta chain) and its context. Its antigen is as yet unknown. The V end lost 4 bases, the J end lost 7 bases, and 16 bases lay between the germline ends. From germline, CDR1 is SEHNR and CDR2 FQNEAQ (reference sequence). The CDR3 length is 14 residues. The data were produced by immunoSEQ multiplex PCR, yet TCRdb's version contains in-frame clones alone and is incomplete. This sample has about 19,000 clones, with more than 90% found just once. This sample is drawn from a study of untreated major depressive disorder. Whole-study results and caveats: Compared with controls, depressed patients showed more TRBV05-01 (Vbeta 5.1) usage in CD4+ T cells.

Sequenced: CD4+ T cells from PBMCs. The sequence was collected from a woman in her thirties or forties with major depressive disorder. V usage is TRBV7-9 and J usage is TRBJ1-1, with D tentatively TRBD1 (6 bases). CDR3 coding DNA: TGTGCCAGCAGCTCAGCAGGGGTAGAGGGTGAAGCTTTCTTT. Translation gives CASSSAGVEGEAFF.